A selection of T cell receptor beta chains follows, all from one sample in a study of blood T cell repertoires in COVID-19. Assay used: immunoSEQ multiplex PCR; TCRdb lists only in-frame clones, some missing. The sample has 35,000 to 45,000 clones, around 85% seen once. Sequencing was done on a sample of peripheral blood. The receptor source for this set is a man aged 65 to 85 with acute or convalescent COVID-19. The CDR3 runs from the conserved cysteine through the conserved F or W. Size is stated for part of the rows, as once, few or many counts, or as a class when the clone is expanded.

J gene,CDR3 length,clone size,V gene,CDR3 protein
TRBJ2-7,14,-,TRBV12-5,CASGPFDSSYEQYF
TRBJ2-3,12,-,TRBV25-1,CASRGQTDTQYF
TRBJ2-5,16,-,TRBV7-2,CASSPGGRVFGETQYF
TRBJ1-1,13,few,TRBV5-1,CASSLNMNTEAFF
TRBJ2-7,14,-,TRBV28,CASSLSHTTYEQYF
TRBJ2-1,14,-,TRBV5-1,CASSPGGWGDEQFF
TRBJ1-1,14,few,TRBV6-2/TRBV6-3,CASSYTRVNTEAFF
TRBJ1-3,14,-,TRBV6-5,CATTRGPGVYTIYF
TRBJ1-4,16,-,TRBV4-3,CASSQEVVSRGEKLFF
TRBJ1-1,13,-,TRBV29-1,CSALDRGRGEAFF
TRBJ1-4,16,-,TRBV19,CASRGQGAGTNEKLFF
TRBJ1-5,18,-,TRBV7-9,CASSVSADLSDSNQPQHF
TRBJ2-5,15,-,TRBV2,CASSKREGYQETQYF
TRBJ1-5,13,once,TRBV7-2,CASSLPAPQPQHF
TRBJ2-2,16,once,TRBV7-2,CASSLRASGSAGELFF
TRBJ2-7,14,-,TRBV10-2,CASRRTSDAYEQYF
TRBJ2-7,16,once,TRBV5-5,CASSLTSGTLSYEQYF
TRBJ1-2,17,-,TRBV7-9,CASSSRQDLGTNYGYTF
TRBJ2-7,15,medium-sized,TRBV6-5,CASSYSTGGIYEQYF
TRBJ2-4,16,-,TRBV28,CANPLKGHRAKNIQYF
TRBJ1-2,13,-,TRBV5-1,CASSLGPARGYTF
TRBJ2-7,12,-,TRBV6-2/TRBV6-3,CASSPRRVGQYF
TRBJ2-3,17,-,TRBV5-5,CASRRLAAQGGTDTQYF
TRBJ2-1,16,-,TRBV7-2,CASSRTSGRIVNEQFF
TRBJ1-3,14,-,TRBV5-1,CASSYTGSSDTIYF
TRBJ1-1,13,-,TRBV19,CASMGRGWTEAFF
TRBJ2-5,13,once,TRBV27,CASRLQGGETQYF
TRBJ2-5,15,-,TRBV5-4,CASSQWTGSEETQYF